These 18 T cell receptor beta chains were all obtained from the same sample, sequenced in a study of T cell responses to AZD1222 COVID-19 vaccine. Data came from immunoSEQ multiplex PCR; TCRdb stores just in-frame clones and leaves some out. The repertoire holds 100,000 to 150,000 clones, with roughly 90% as singletons. This specimen consisted of peripheral blood, obtained on day 0 of AZD1222 vaccination. The receptor set was obtained from an adult in good health.

About this clone: The sample carries other DNA sequences with the same CDR3. This chain connects TRBV5-4 to TRBJ2-3, with 13 bases fitting TRBD2. The CDR3 length is 16 residues. V shed 3 bases, J shed 2 bases, and the junction held 3 bases outside the gene matches. CDR1 and CDR2 (germline): SGHNT, YYREEE (reference sequence). The DNA for the CDR3 is TGTGCCAGCAGCTCGGGACTAGCGGGGAACACAGATACGCAGTATTTT. This codes for CASSSGLAGNTDTQYF.

A remark on this clone: One end of the junction fails to match germline, which may point to a read error. The chain is built from TRBV19 and TRBJ1-2; the D is unclear. This CDR3 is built from 15 residues. CDR1 and CDR2 from the germline V gene are LNHDA and SQIVND (reference sequence). Here the CDR3 DNA reads TGCGAACCTAACCCAGGAACTTCGCCGAACTATGGCTACACCTTC. Protein sequence: CEPNPGTSPNYGYTF.

Notes on this clone: The germline gene is not matched at one end of the junction; a read error may be the cause. This chain uses TRBV7-9 with TRBJ2-5, with D perhaps TRBD2 (5 bases). CDR1 is SEHNR and CDR2 is FQNEAQ in the germline V gene (reference sequence). CDR3 length equals 14 residues. In DNA form, the CDR3 reads TGTGCCAGCAGCGCCTCGGACTCCCAAAAGACCCAGTACTTC. Amino acid sequence: CASSASDSQKTQYF.

The J gene is TRBJ2-7, the V gene TRBV5-1; D uncertain. Per the germline V gene, CDR1 is SGHRS and CDR2 is YFSETQ. V lost 0 bases to trimming and J lost 6 bases, with 16 bases between them. CDR3 size: 15 residues. CDR3 bases: TGCGCCAGCAGCTTGGGTTCGACGGGCCCCGTCGAGCAGTACTTC. Amino acid sequence: CASSLGSTGPVEQYF.

This chain uses TRBV5-1 with TRBJ2-2; unclear D gene. Trimming removed 2 bases from V and 5 bases from J, with 13 bases in between. The CDR3 is 15 residues long. Germline-derived CDR1 and CDR2 are SGHRS and YFSETQ. The CDR3 DNA reads TGCGCCAGCAGCTTAGATAGGGCCGAAACCGGGGAGCTGTTTTTT. Encoded protein: CASSLDRAETGELFF.

The chain is built from TRBV30 and TRBJ1-1; D not resolved. V lost 4 bases and J 4 bases, leaving 13 bases between the germline ends. The V gene's germline CDR1 is GTSNPN and CDR2 SVGIG (reference sequence). The CDR3 sequence is 13 residues long. CDR3 nucleotides: TGTGCCTGGAACCCAGTTGCGGTCACTGAAGCTTTCTTT. Its translation is CAWNPVAVTEAFF.

This clone was observed once. This chain uses TRBV7-2 with TRBJ2-7; D remains unclear. V was cut by 5 bases and J by 6 bases, with 11 bases left in between. Per the germline V gene, CDR1 is SGHTA and CDR2 is FQGNSA. This CDR3 is built from 12 residues. CDR3 nucleotide sequence: TGTGCCAGCAGCACACTGGGGTCCGAGCAGTACTTC. Its protein product is CASSTLGSEQYF. The full variable domain, with the rest looked up from reference TRBV7-2 and TRBJ2-7, is GAGVSQSPSNKVTEKGKDVELRCDPISGHTALYWYRQSLGQGLEFLIYFQGNSAPDKSGLPSDRFSAERTGGSVSTLTIQRTQQEDSAVYLCASSTLGSEQYFGPGTRLTVT.

The chain recombines TRBV27 with TRBJ1-1; a weak D match, TRBD1 (5 bases). V lost 5 bases, J lost 3 bases, and 10 bases lay in between. CDR3 length: 13 amino acids. Germline CDR1 reads MNHEY; CDR2 reads SMNVEV (reference sequence). The CDR3 coding sequence is TGTGCCAGCAGTCGTGACAGATACACTGAAGCTTTCTTT. Translating gives CASSRDRYTEAFF.

CDR3 sequence: CASSQDNRYEQYF. For the CDR3, the DNA is TGCGCCAGCAGTCAGGACAACCGCTACGAGCAGTACTTC. The V call is TRBV10-1, the J call TRBJ2-7; tentative D call: TRBD1 (5 bases). Germline assignment: CDR1 WNHNN and CDR2 SYGVQD (reference sequence). The ends were cut back, 5 bases at V and 3 bases at J, with 11 bases in the middle. This CDR3 has 13 amino acids.

This sequence joins TRBV12-3 or TRBV12-4 and TRBJ1-1; the D gene is possibly TRBD1 (5 bases). The ends were cut back, 8 bases at V and 1 base at J, with 8 bases in the middle. CDR3 length: 12 residues. The CDR3 bases are TGTGCCAGCGTCCAGGGGAACACTGAAGCTTTCTTT. This codes for CASVQGNTEAFF.

A few counts support this clone. The CDR3 region has the DNA TGCGCCAGCAGCTCCACGGGACAGGGGTACGGAAACACCATATATTTT. This codes for CASSSTGQGYGNTIYF. This chain links TRBV5-1 with TRBJ1-3; TRBD1 matches 10 bases. Germline loops: CDR1 SGHRS, CDR2 YFSETQ. The V and J ends lost 3 bases and 4 bases, in that order; junction bases with no gene match: 7. The CDR3 has 16 amino acids.

This chain connects TRBV7-9 to TRBJ2-3; 8 bases fit TRBD2. Trimming removed 5 bases from V and 6 bases from J; junction bases left unmatched: 13. Germline CDR1 reads SEHNR; CDR2 reads FQNEAQ (reference sequence). This CDR3 contains 16 residues. The CDR3 nucleotides read TGTGCCAGCAGCCGCCAATTGACTAGCGCTGTGGATACGCAGTATTTT. Its translation: CASSRQLTSAVDTQYF. The variable domain in full, with the rest retrieved from reference TRBV7-9 and TRBJ2-3, is DTGVSQNPRHKITKRGQNVTFRCDPISEHNRLYWYRQTLGQGPEFLTYFQNEAQLEKSRLLSDRFSAERPKGSFSTLEIQRTEQGDSAMYLCASSRQLTSAVDTQYFGPGTRLTVL.

This clone is medium-sized (0.01 to 0.1%) in the sample. This sequence joins TRBV19 and TRBJ1-5; D uncertain. Germline assignment: CDR1 LNHDA and CDR2 SQIVND (reference sequence). The CDR3 consists of 13 residues. V lost 5 bases to trimming and J lost 4 bases, with 9 bases between them. The CDR3 nucleotides are TGTGCCAGTAGTGTTATCGGTAATCAGCCCCAGCATTTT. Its translation is CASSVIGNQPQHF.

The gene calls are TRBV28 and TRBJ1-2; tentatively, D is TRBD1 (6 bases). Trimming cost V 3 bases and J 0 bases, with 11 bases left between them. Germline V CDR1 and CDR2: MDHEN, SYDVKM. The CDR3 length is 15 residues. The CDR3 loop is CASSFSDRSNYGYTF. CDR3 in DNA: TGTGCCAGCAGTTTCTCGGACAGATCTAACTATGGCTACACCTTC.

The CDR3 nucleotides are TGCAGCTTACGAGCGGGGGCTGTGACAGATACGCAGTATTTT. Translation: CSLRAGAVTDTQYF. The chain combines TRBV29-1 with TRBJ2-3; 8 bases fit TRBD2. V lost 8 bases and J lost 3; bases outside the gene matches: 10. The CDR3 totals 14 residues. Germline values: CDR1 SQVTM, CDR2 ANQGSEA.

This chain joins TRBV5-1 and TRBJ2-1; D is unclear. CDR1 is SGHRS and CDR2 is YFSETQ in the germline V gene. This CDR3 is 19 amino acids long. V was shortened by 1 base and J by 1 base, with 21 bases between the two germline ends. This chain's CDR3 is CASSLTNNPRGESYNEQFF. The CDR3 nucleotides are TGCGCCAGCAGCTTGACGAATAACCCCCGCGGCGAGTCCTACAATGAGCAGTTCTTC. The whole variable domain, filled in from reference TRBV5-1 and TRBJ2-1, reads KAGVTQTPRYLIKTRGQQVTLSCSPISGHRSVSWYQQTPGQGLQFLFEYFSETQRNKGNFPGRFSGRQFSNSRSEMNVSTLELGDSALYLCASSLTNNPRGESYNEQFFGPGTRLTVL.

This clone has just one count. This chain links TRBV5-1 with TRBJ1-1; no clear D gene. Per germline, CDR1 SGHRS and CDR2 YFSETQ. This CDR3 has 14 residues. Trimming shortened V by 6 bases and J by 1 base, and 13 bases separated the two germline ends. The CDR3 region is CASKTQVRNTEAFF. Written as DNA, the CDR3 is TGCGCCAGCAAAACGCAAGTCCGGAACACTGAAGCTTTCTTT.

V usage is TRBV19 and J usage is TRBJ2-6; D perhaps matches TRBD2 (7 bases). With 7 bases removed from V and 3 bases from J, the gap between germline ends came to 16 bases. CDR3 size: 16 residues. From germline, CDR1 is LNHDA and CDR2 SQIVND (reference sequence). The CDR3 here is CASTSGGGIGANVLTF. CDR3 nucleotides: TGTGCCAGTACTAGCGGTGGGGGCATTGGGGCCAACGTCCTGACTTTC.